This record concerns one T cell receptor (beta chain) sequence. Its cognate antigen is unknown. This sample is drawn from a study of blood T cells in healthy people across ages. Study-level background: About one barcoded beta molecule was captured per two T cells (by template switching).

A second PCR of roughly 6 to 12 cycles used a sample-barcoded 5' primer and a J-beta primer mix. A template-switch adaptor that had 12 random nucleotides put a tag on each cDNA molecule. TCRdb passed the 5' RACE reads through MiXCR, listing each CDR3 protein once. The data show fewer than 950,000 distinct CDR3 sequences, 53% seen once. Overall study results and limits: It was held that the diversity estimates obtained from one million T cells were underestimates. Higher diversity and more naive CD4+ cells were features of long-lived donors, compared to aged donors.

The CDR3 sequence is 17 residues long. Germline assignment: CDR1 SGHVS and CDR2 FQNEAQ. Trimming pared 4 bases from V and 0 bases from J, leaving 16 bases between. The source of this sequence is a man aged 80 or over in good health. This chain links TRBV7-8 with TRBJ2-1, with D possibly being TRBD1 (5 bases). The sample consisted of blood. The chain's CDR3 is CASSSEAGQSSYNEQFF. The CDR3 nucleotides read TGTGCCAGCAGCTCAGAAGCAGGGCAAAGCTCCTACAATGAGCAGTTCTTC.